This T cell receptor beta chain is from a study of T cells after yellow fever vaccination. Study-level points and caveats: Booster sampling recovered most clones from primary vaccination (under 97% CD4, 80% to 90% CD8).

From the 5' RACE reads, TCRdb called clonotypes with MiXCR, one entry per CDR3 protein. The sample includes 200,000 to 300,000 distinct CDR3 sequences, roughly 6.3% of them seen just once. V dropped 3 bases and J dropped 4 bases, with 16 bases sitting between them. This CDR3 is 15 amino acids long. Looked up from germline, CDR1 is SGHAT and CDR2 is FQNNGV. This clonotype was detected many times. The antigen remains undetermined. The sequencing used CD4+ T cells sorted from PBMCs, collected on the day of the yellow fever booster vaccination. The chain carries TRBV11-2 and TRBJ2-7; D gene ambiguous. This TCR was recovered from a young man who received the YFV17D yellow fever vaccine. The CDR3 DNA sequence: TGTGCCAGCAGCTTTTATCTTAGTAATCCTTACGAGCAGTACTTC. This translates into CASSFYLSNPYEQYF.